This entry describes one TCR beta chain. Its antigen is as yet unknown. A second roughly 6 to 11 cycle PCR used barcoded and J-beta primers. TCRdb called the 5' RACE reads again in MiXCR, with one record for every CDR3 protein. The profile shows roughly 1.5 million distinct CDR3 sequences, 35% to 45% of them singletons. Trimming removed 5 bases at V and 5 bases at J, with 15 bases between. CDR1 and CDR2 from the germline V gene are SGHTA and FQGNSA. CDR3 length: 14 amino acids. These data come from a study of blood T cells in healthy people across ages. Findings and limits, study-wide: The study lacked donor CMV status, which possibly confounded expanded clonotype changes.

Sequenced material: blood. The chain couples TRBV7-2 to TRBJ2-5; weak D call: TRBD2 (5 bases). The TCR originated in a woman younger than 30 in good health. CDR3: CASSVGFRRETQYF. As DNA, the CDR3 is TGTGCCAGCAGCGTAGGCTTCAGGAGGGAGACCCAGTACTTC.